This T cell receptor (beta chain) was captured in a study of T cell repertoires in cytomegalovirus infection. Study at large: Public TCR beta signatures marked donors with CMV infection and the matching HLA. Study findings and constraints: It was HLA-C-restricted CMV-specific TCR beta clonotypes that dominated the response ex vivo. There were carriers of CMV plus the relevant HLA, and cumulative public TCR beta family frequency identified them.

MiXCR, applied by TCRdb to the reads, yields one record per CDR3 protein. This table has about 450,000 distinct CDR3 sequences, 31% appearing once. This clonotype was observed at least ten times. Its antigen is undetermined. The CDR3 has 16 amino acids. Trimming stripped 3 bases from V and 4 bases from J, with 17 bases between. CDR1 is ENHRY, CDR2 SYGVKD, per germline. This chain uses TRBV10-3 with TRBJ2-3, with TRBD1 as a possible D gene (6 bases). The sequenced sample was PBMCs. This TCR was sampled from a human donor in good health (CMV status not recorded). Some clones in this sample may be carry-over from other donors' samples. CDR3 amino acids: CAISEQGDLGSDTQYF. CDR3 sequence (DNA): TGTGCCATCAGTGAACAGGGTGATTTGGGGTCAGATACGCAGTATTTT.